The sequence of this T cell receptor beta chain was determined in a study of early T cells in non-severe SARS-CoV-2 infection (dated by TCRdb to the early 2020s). For the study in its entirety: TCR sequencing used bulk RNA from unsorted whole blood, so alpha and beta chains could not be paired. What the work shows at the level of the full study, not this receptor alone: Matching against VDJdb was skewed toward anti-spike CD8 responses, likely underestimated virus-specific expansions, and missed private and CD4 specificities.

Set within a cohort of healthcare workers in London, UK, this nested case-control study involved weekly PCR testing of nasopharyngeal swabs along with blood sampling. Healthcare workers were enrolled in the week of the UK lockdown, from 23 to 31 March 2020, and were followed every week for up to roughly 15 weeks. This clonotype was counted at least ten times. The clone's antigen remains unknown. Nothing much larger sits one base from this clone, and base qualities are not available. Deletion took 2 bases off V and 1 base off J, with a span of 6 bases between the germline ends. The CDR1 and CDR2 encoded by the germline V gene (reference sequence) are SGHAT and FQDESV. Including cysteine and phenylalanine, the CDR3 has 14 amino acids. This entry keeps only the CDR3 DNA: 42 bases, framed from base 1. The library was prepared using 5' RACE. Instrument used: NextSeq 500. In the TCR library protocol, unique molecular identifiers were attached to individual cDNA molecules to correct for PCR bias and sequencing error. Both TCR alpha and beta chains were sequenced, and tight co-correlation was observed between alpha and beta sequence abundances in each sample. Concerning the study's data processing: Decombinator V4 was used to annotate TCR sequences for V gene, J gene and CDR3. TCRs were defined as expanded if a significant change between any two time points was detected under a Poisson model with p below 0.0001. TCR abundances were normalised to the total number of TCRs sequenced per sample and were expressed as counts per million. TRAV1-2 paired with TRAJ12, TRAJ20 or TRAJ33 defined MAIT TCRs, while TRAV10 paired with TRAJ18 defined iNKT TCRs. VDJdb, accessed 1 November 2021, was searched for CMV, EBV and SARS-CoV-2 annotated TCRs, excluding TCRs annotated for multiple antigens. TCRdb reprocessed the public reads (quality trimming at Q25 with fastp, clone calling with MiXCR) and kept in-frame beta chains. Each CDR3 protein gets just one entry, which takes the most common genes and DNA from the rows behind it. The V and J calls were not made by the authors but by TCRdb's processing. The table for this sample lists some 59,000 distinct CDR3 sequences; less than 11% of them were counted only once. The top ten clonotypes cover roughly 4.8% of the sample.

The TCR comes from an adult who was a healthcare worker with PCR-confirmed SARS-CoV-2 infection or an uninfected control (not recorded which). The material sequenced was whole blood. The chain was built from TRBV11-1 and TRBJ2-1, with the D segment identity uncertain. The DNA sequence is TGTGCCAGCAGCTTAACCCGTTCCTACAATGAGCAGTTCTTC. This gives the protein CASSLTRSYNEQFF.